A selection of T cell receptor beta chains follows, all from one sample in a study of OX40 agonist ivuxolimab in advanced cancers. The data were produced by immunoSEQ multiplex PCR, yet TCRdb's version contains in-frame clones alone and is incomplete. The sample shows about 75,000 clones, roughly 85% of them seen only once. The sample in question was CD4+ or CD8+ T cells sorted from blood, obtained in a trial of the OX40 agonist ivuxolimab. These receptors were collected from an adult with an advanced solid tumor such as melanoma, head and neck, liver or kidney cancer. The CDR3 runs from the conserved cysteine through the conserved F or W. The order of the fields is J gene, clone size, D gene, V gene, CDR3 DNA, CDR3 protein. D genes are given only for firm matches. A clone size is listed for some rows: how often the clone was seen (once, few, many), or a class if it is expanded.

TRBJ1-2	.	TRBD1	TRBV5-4	TGTGCCAGCAGCTTGGGACAGGGCGGCTATGGCTACACCTTC	CASSLGQGGYGYTF
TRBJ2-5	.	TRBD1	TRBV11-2	TGTGCCAGCAGCTTGAGATTTACAGGGGACGCGGTGGAGACCCAGTACTTC	CASSLRFTGDAVETQYF
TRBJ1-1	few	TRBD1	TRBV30	TGTGCCTGGAAAGGGGGCCGGGGGAACACTGAAGCTTTCTTT	CAWKGGRGNTEAFF
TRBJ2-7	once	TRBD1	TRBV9	TGTGCCAGCAGCGCAGACCGGGACAGGGCCTACGAGCAGTACTTC	CASSADRDRAYEQYF
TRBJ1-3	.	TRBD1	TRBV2	TGTGCCACCGGGACAGGGGGTGACACCATATATTTT	CATGTGGDTIYF
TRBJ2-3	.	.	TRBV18	TGTGCCAGCTCCACTAGCAGCACAGATACGCAGTATTTT	CASSTSSTDTQYF
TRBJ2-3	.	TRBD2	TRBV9	TGTGCCAGCAGCGTAGGGGCGGGGGGCCATAGCACAGATACGCAGTATTTT	CASSVGAGGHSTDTQYF
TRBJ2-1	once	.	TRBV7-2	TGTGCCAGCAGCTTAGCAAGGGATGAGCAGTTCTTC	CASSLARDEQFF
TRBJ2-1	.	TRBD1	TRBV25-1	TGTGCCAGCGTTAGTTCAGGGGGAGCCTACAATGAGCAGTTCTTC	CASVSSGGAYNEQFF
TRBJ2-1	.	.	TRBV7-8	TGTGCCAGCAGCTTAACCACTCGCCCCAATGAGCAGTTCTTC	CASSLTTRPNEQFF
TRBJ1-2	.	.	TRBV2	TGTGCCAGCAGTGAAATGGGTTGGTCGGGTGGCTACACCTTC	CASSEMGWSGGYTF
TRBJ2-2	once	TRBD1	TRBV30	TGTGCCTGGAGTGTTTTGACAGGGGGCACCGGGGAGCTGTTTTTT	CAWSVLTGGTGELFF
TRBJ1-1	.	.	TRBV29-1	TGCAGCGTTCCTGGGGTCTGGCAGGGCAAGGACCAAGCTTTCTTT	CSVPGVWQGKDQAFF
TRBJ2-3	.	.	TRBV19	TGTGCCAGTCGGCCCGTCGGGGGGCCGGATACGCAGTATTTT	CASRPVGGPDTQYF
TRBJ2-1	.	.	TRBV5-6	TGTGCCAGCAGTCCCGTGATATACTCCTACAATGAGCAGTTCTTC	CASSPVIYSYNEQFF
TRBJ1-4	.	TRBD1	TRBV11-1	TGTGCCAGCAGCCTACGGACAGGAAGAAAAGACGAAAAACTGTTTTTT	CASSLRTGRKDEKLFF
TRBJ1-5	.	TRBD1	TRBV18	TGTGCCAGCTCACCAATGGGACAGGGGGCGAGTGGCAATCAGCCCCAGCATTTT	CASSPMGQGASGNQPQHF
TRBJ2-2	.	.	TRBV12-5	TGTGCTAGTGGGAGAAGTCCCGTAGCGGACACCGGGGAGCTGTTTTTT	CASGRSPVADTGELFF